The rows below give T cell receptor beta chains drawn from one sample of a study of cytomegalovirus exposure and HLA in healthy donors. Profiled with immunoSEQ multiplex PCR; TCRdb holds only in-frame clones, not every one. The table lists over 95,000 clones, approximately 80% of them singletons. Sequenced sample: PBMCs. These receptors came from a man aged 35 to 55 in good health and CMV-seropositive. Both conserved end residues are part of each CDR3. D genes are given only for firm matches. Clone sizes are given selectively: once, few, many, or a class where the clone is expanded.

V gene: TRBV5-1; J gene: TRBJ2-5; clone size: once; D gene: TRBD1; CDR3 protein: CASSYSGTAETQYF; CDR3 DNA: TGTGCCAGCAGCTATTCCGGGACAGCGGAGACCCAGTACTTC
V gene: TRBV19; J gene: TRBJ1-4; clone size: -; D gene: TRBD1; CDR3 protein: CARYLWTGPNEKLFF; CDR3 DNA: TGTGCCAGGTACCTGTGGACAGGGCCTAATGAAAAACTGTTTTTT
V gene: TRBV28; J gene: TRBJ2-3; clone size: -; D gene: -; CDR3 protein: CASRIQGAGASFTDTQYF; CDR3 DNA: TGTGCCAGCAGGATCCAGGGGGCGGGGGCCTCGTTCACAGATACGCAGTATTTT
V gene: TRBV5-1; J gene: TRBJ2-7; clone size: -; D gene: -; CDR3 protein: CASSSYTGSAYEQYF; CDR3 DNA: TGCGCCAGCAGCTCCTACACAGGGTCAGCCTACGAGCAGTACTTC
V gene: TRBV11-3; J gene: TRBJ2-1; clone size: -; D gene: TRBD2; CDR3 protein: CASSFGAGVGNEQFF; CDR3 DNA: TGTGCCAGCAGCTTCGGAGCGGGGGTGGGGAATGAGCAGTTCTTC
V gene: TRBV30; J gene: TRBJ1-2; clone size: -; D gene: -; CDR3 protein: CAWSGGLKANYGYTF; CDR3 DNA: TGTGCCTGGAGTGGCGGGCTTAAAGCTAACTATGGCTACACCTTC
V gene: TRBV11-2; J gene: TRBJ2-3; clone size: -; D gene: -; CDR3 protein: CASSQPGDSTDTQYF; CDR3 DNA: TGTGCCAGCAGCCAACCGGGAGATAGCACAGATACGCAGTATTTT
V gene: TRBV7-2; J gene: TRBJ2-7; clone size: few; D gene: -; CDR3 protein: CASSLYTEYEQYF; CDR3 DNA: TGTGCCAGCAGCTTATATACGGAGTACGAGCAGTACTTC
V gene: TRBV25-1; J gene: TRBJ2-3; clone size: -; D gene: TRBD2; CDR3 protein: CASSEYGGLAGSRDTQYF; CDR3 DNA: TGTGCCAGCAGTGAATACGGGGGGCTAGCGGGGAGCAGAGATACGCAGTATTTT
V gene: TRBV18; J gene: TRBJ2-7; clone size: -; D gene: -; CDR3 protein: CASSPRGGPYEQYF; CDR3 DNA: TGTGCCAGCTCACCTAGGGGGGGCCCCTACGAGCAGTACTTC
V gene: TRBV11-3; J gene: TRBJ2-1; clone size: -; D gene: TRBD2; CDR3 protein: CASSLLGTSGPFNEQFF; CDR3 DNA: TGTGCCAGCAGCTTACTCGGGACTAGCGGACCCTTCAATGAGCAGTTCTTC
V gene: TRBV28; J gene: TRBJ1-2; clone size: -; D gene: TRBD1; CDR3 protein: CASIRDRTDYGYTF; CDR3 DNA: TGTGCCAGCATCCGGGACAGAACTGACTATGGCTACACCTTC
V gene: TRBV7-3; J gene: TRBJ2-7; clone size: -; D gene: -; CDR3 protein: CASSLTPGHAYEQYF; CDR3 DNA: TGTGCCAGCAGCTTAACGCCGGGACATGCCTACGAGCAGTACTTC
V gene: TRBV9; J gene: TRBJ2-2; clone size: -; D gene: TRBD2; CDR3 protein: CASSFGTSGSINTGELFF; CDR3 DNA: TGTGCCAGCAGCTTTGGGACTAGCGGGAGCATAAACACCGGGGAGCTGTTTTTT
V gene: TRBV4-1; J gene: TRBJ2-7; clone size: -; D gene: -; CDR3 protein: CASSQVEDPGDYEQYF; CDR3 DNA: TGCGCCAGCAGCCAAGTCGAAGACCCGGGGGACTACGAGCAGTACTTC
V gene: TRBV6-6; J gene: TRBJ1-5; clone size: -; D gene: TRBD1; CDR3 protein: CASRGQALNQPQHF; CDR3 DNA: TGTGCCAGCAGGGGACAGGCCCTCAATCAGCCCCAGCATTTT
V gene: TRBV7-9; J gene: TRBJ2-5; clone size: -; D gene: -; CDR3 protein: CSSSSTRGWQETQYF; CDR3 DNA: TGTTCCAGCAGCTCCACCAGGGGTTGGCAAGAGACCCAGTACTTC
V gene: TRBV28; J gene: TRBJ2-5; clone size: -; D gene: TRBD1; CDR3 protein: CASRWTGTQETQYF; CDR3 DNA: TGTGCCAGCAGGTGGACAGGGACCCAAGAGACCCAGTACTTC
V gene: TRBV7-2; J gene: TRBJ2-5; clone size: -; D gene: TRBD1; CDR3 protein: CASSVDRGAETQYF; CDR3 DNA: TGTGCCAGCAGCGTTGACAGGGGAGCAGAGACCCAGTACTTC
V gene: TRBV25-1; J gene: TRBJ1-1; clone size: -; D gene: -; CDR3 protein: CASTSYLITFF; CDR3 DNA: TGTGCCAGCACTTCCTATCTTATAACTTTCTTT
V gene: TRBV7-9; J gene: TRBJ1-2; clone size: few; D gene: -; CDR3 protein: CSSSLGRGYTF; CDR3 DNA: TGTTCCAGCAGCTTAGGCAGGGGCTACACCTTC
V gene: TRBV7-2; J gene: TRBJ2-6; clone size: -; D gene: TRBD1; CDR3 protein: CASSLTGVRIGANVLTF; CDR3 DNA: TGTGCCAGCAGCTTGACAGGGGTTCGGATAGGGGCCAACGTCCTGACTTTC
V gene: TRBV14; J gene: TRBJ2-5; clone size: -; D gene: -; CDR3 protein: CASSQRDSYQETQYF; CDR3 DNA: TGTGCCAGCAGCCAACGAGACTCCTACCAAGAGACCCAGTACTTC
V gene: TRBV6-5; J gene: TRBJ2-3; clone size: few; D gene: TRBD1; CDR3 protein: CASSRQGVSTDTQYF; CDR3 DNA: TGTGCCAGCAGCCGACAGGGAGTGAGCACAGATACGCAGTATTTT
V gene: TRBV11-3; J gene: TRBJ2-7; clone size: -; D gene: -; CDR3 protein: CASSLEQGAYEQYF; CDR3 DNA: TGTGCCAGCAGCTTAGAACAGGGAGCCTACGAGCAGTACTTC
V gene: TRBV18; J gene: TRBJ1-4; clone size: -; D gene: -; CDR3 protein: CASSRQPTNEKLFF; CDR3 DNA: TGTGCCAGCTCTCGACAGCCAACTAATGAAAAACTGTTTTTT
V gene: TRBV18; J gene: TRBJ1-2; clone size: -; D gene: -; CDR3 protein: CASSGRNGMDSGYTF; CDR3 DNA: TGTGCCAGCTCAGGGAGAAACGGGATGGATTCTGGCTACACCTTC